The clone carrying this T cell receptor beta chain was seen a handful of times. Its target is not known. V was clipped by 0 bases and J by 3 bases; unmatched bases: 2. Germline CDR1 SQVTM, CDR2 ANQGSEA. The CDR3 is made up of 17 amino acids. The data were obtained in a study of cytomegalovirus exposure and HLA in healthy donors. Study outcomes and limitations: Presence/absence analyses assumed roughly uniform sequencing depth across donors. Investigators reported fewer than 200 TCR beta chains as tied to cytomegalovirus.

The study sampled nominally healthy donors, though unrecorded immune exposures were likely. Primers: 60 Vbeta forward and 13 Jbeta reverse. Assay: immunoSEQ multiplex PCR; the TCRdb copy retains only in-frame clones and omits some. There are 100,000 or so clones in the sample; 10% to 15% occur only once, and approximately 16% lies in the top ten. The specimen sequenced was PBMCs. V usage is TRBV29-1 and J usage is TRBJ2-2, with 15 bases identical to TRBD2. This clonotype was obtained from a man aged 40-55 years in good health and CMV-seropositive. For the CDR3, the DNA is TGCAGCGTTGAAGAGGGACTAGCGGGAGGTTACACCGGGGAGCTGTTTTTT. It translates to CSVEEGLAGGYTGELFF.